The 13 T cell receptor beta chains given below trace back to one sample, sequenced in a study of control samples from healthy donors and cancer patients. The method was immunoSEQ multiplex PCR; TCRdb's version includes in-frame clones alone and lacks a portion of them. Of around 140,000 clones in the sample, over 80% are singletons; the top ten hold about 1.9%. Sequenced sample: blood. The receptors shown here come from a woman aged 45 to 65 in good health.

The V gene is TRBV27, the J gene TRBJ2-2, with TRBD2 matching over 7 bases. CDR1 MNHEY and CDR2 SMNVEV come from the germline V gene (reference sequence). The CDR3 has 18 amino acids. V trimming: 0 bases; J trimming: 4 bases; junction bases outside the gene matches: 11. The chain's CDR3 is CASSLSPPGLTFTGELFF. The CDR3 coding sequence is TGTGCCAGCAGTTTATCACCCCCGGGACTAACGTTCACCGGGGAGCTGTTTTTT.

The CDR3, as DNA: TGTGCCAGCAGTTTGGGGCCTCGGTGGTTCTTC. Its protein product is CASSLGPRWFF. The chain employs TRBV28 and TRBJ2-1; TRBD1 is a possible D gene (5 bases). V was clipped by 3 bases and J by 15 bases, with 12 bases between them. CDR3 length: 11 residues. Germline V gene lookup returns CDR1 MDHEN and CDR2 SYDVKM.

The chain joins TRBV28 to TRBJ2-7; 11 bases are shared with TRBD2. Germline V lookup: CDR1 MDHEN, CDR2 SYDVKM. The CDR3 runs 14 residues. V lost 7 bases to trimming and J lost 3 bases; unmatched junction nucleotides: 5. The CDR3 DNA is TGTGCCAGCACCGCACTAGCGGGAGTCTACGAGCAGTACTTC. Translating gives CASTALAGVYEQYF.

About this clone: Other nucleotide sequences in the sample specify the same CDR3. The chain joins TRBV2 to TRBJ2-3, with D hard to call. This CDR3 is built from 12 residues. With 3 bases removed from V and 1 base from J, the gap between germline ends came to 2 bases. Germline V gene lookup returns CDR1 SNHLY and CDR2 FYNNEI. Written as DNA, the CDR3 is TGTGCCAGCAGTGAGGGCACAGATACGCAGTATTTT. Its protein product is CASSEGTDTQYF.

The chain has TRBV20-1 and TRBJ2-7, with a tentative D call TRBD2 (6 bases). The CDR3 loop spans 14 amino acids. The V gene lost 3 bases and the J gene lost 2 bases, with 14 bases spanning the gap. CDR1 is DFQATT and CDR2 is SNEGSKA in the germline V gene (reference sequence). The CDR3, as DNA: TGCAGTGCTAGTGCACGACTAGTCACCTACGAGCAGTACTTC. Its translation: CSASARLVTYEQYF.

CDR3 residues: CASSSAHETGVLEAFF. The CDR3 DNA follows: TGTGCCAGCAGTTCGGCGCACGAGACAGGGGTCCTTGAAGCTTTCTTT. The chain employs TRBV28 and TRBJ1-1, with 8 bases fitting TRBD1. Germline V lookup: CDR1 MDHEN, CDR2 SYDVKM. V lost 4 bases to trimming and J lost 7 bases; unmatched junction nucleotides: 14. This CDR3 comprises 16 residues.

This clone has only one observation. The DNA of the CDR3 is TGTGCCAGCAGGGACCGACAGGGGGCTAAAGAGACCCAGTACTTC. Residues: CASRDRQGAKETQYF. The chain employs TRBV5-4 and TRBJ2-5; 10 bases agree with TRBD1. The CDR3 totals 15 residues. The junction had 7 bases not matched to a gene; V was cut back by 5 bases and J by 3 bases. Germline CDR1 and CDR2: SGHNT and YYREEE (reference sequence).

V and J are TRBV10-2 and TRBJ2-7; 9 bases line up with TRBD1. Germline V lookup: CDR1 WSHSY, CDR2 SAAADI. The J segment lost 6 bases and the V segment lost 0 bases, leaving 6 bases of the junction unmatched. CDR3 length: 15 amino acids. CDR3 protein: CASSESRQGVSEQYF. The CDR3 DNA sequence: TGCGCCAGCAGTGAGTCGAGACAGGGGGTAAGCGAGCAGTACTTC.

The genes are TRBV30 and TRBJ1-2; no firm D call. The germline V gene encodes CDR1 GTSNPN and CDR2 SVGIG (reference sequence). V was clipped by 4 bases and J by 4 bases, with 19 bases between them. The CDR3 consists of 15 residues. The CDR3 DNA reads as TGTGCCTGGAAGCGAGCAACAGCCTGGAGCTATGGCTACACCTTC. Translation gives CAWKRATAWSYGYTF.

V usage is TRBV5-4 and J usage is TRBJ1-2; D ambiguous. Between the trimmed V and J ends, which lost 5 bases and 0 bases, there was a span of 17 bases. CDR1 is SGHNT and CDR2 is YYREEE in the germline V gene (reference sequence). There are 16 residues in the CDR3. The CDR3 sequence is CASRQGLPASNYGYTF. The CDR3 coding sequence is TGTGCCAGCAGACAAGGCCTACCTGCGTCTAACTATGGCTACACCTTC.

CDR3 protein: CASSLVSGGYQETQYF. The DNA of the CDR3 is TGCGCCAGCAGCTTGGTTAGCGGGGGGTACCAAGAGACCCAGTACTTC. V and J are TRBV5-1 and TRBJ2-5, with 10 bases aligning to TRBD2. This CDR3 is 16 amino acids long. Germline V gives CDR1 SGHRS, CDR2 YFSETQ. V shed 0 bases and J 0 bases; nucleotides not matched to a gene: 2.

The V gene is TRBV11-3, the J gene TRBJ1-1; tentative D call: TRBD1 (5 bases). The CDR3 consists of 14 residues. V lost 6 bases and J lost 1, with 12 bases in between. CDR1 and CDR2 from the germline V gene are SGHNT and YENEEA. The CDR3 DNA reads TGTGCCAGCAGTGACTCCGGGGGGAACACTGAAGCTTTCTTT. Translated: CASSDSGGNTEAFF.

This clone was counted a few times. The J gene is TRBJ1-5, the V gene TRBV3-1 (or the pseudogene TRBV3-2), with TRBD1 matching over 7 bases. This CDR3 is 15 amino acids long. J gave up 4 bases and V 4 bases, and 7 bases lay outside the gene matches. Germline V gene sequence: CDR1 LGHDT, CDR2 YNNKEL (reference sequence). The CDR3 reads CASSRGTAENQPQHF. The CDR3 DNA reads TGTGCCAGCAGCCGAGGGACAGCCGAAAATCAGCCCCAGCATTTT.